The 27 T cell receptor beta chains listed next were all sequenced from one sample in a study of blood T cell repertoires in COVID-19. Assay used: immunoSEQ multiplex PCR; TCRdb lists only in-frame clones, some missing. This sample carries 200,000 to 250,000 clones, more than 65% of them seen once, and the ten largest clones take around 1.5%. The sequencing input was peripheral blood. These receptor sequences come from a woman aged 40 to 55 who had recovered from COVID-19.

This clone has just a few counts. V and J are TRBV30 and TRBJ2-3; possibly TRBD1 for D (5 bases). The CDR3 contains 15 residues. Trimming cost V 2 bases and J 2 bases, with 14 bases left between them. Looked up from germline, CDR1 is GTSNPN and CDR2 is SVGIG (reference sequence). DNA for the CDR3: TGTGCCTGGAGTACGGGCAGGGTAGTCACAGATACGCAGTATTTT. As protein: CAWSTGRVVTDTQYF.

The CDR3 is CASRGYSATNEKLFF. CDR3 DNA sequence: TGTGCCAGTAGGGGCTACAGTGCAACTAATGAAAAACTGTTTTTT. This chain connects TRBV19 to TRBJ1-4; no firm D call. This CDR3 contains 15 residues. The V end lost 6 bases, the J end lost 0 bases, and 11 bases lay between the germline ends. Looked up from germline, CDR1 is LNHDA and CDR2 is SQIVND (reference sequence).

The gene calls are TRBV5-1 and TRBJ2-7, with D possibly being TRBD1 (8 bases). The CDR3 consists of 14 residues. CDR1 SGHRS and CDR2 YFSETQ come from the germline V gene. Trimming removed 5 bases at V and 5 bases at J, with 17 bases between. For the CDR3, the DNA is TGCGCCAGCAGACTAGCGACAGGGGTGGACGAGCAGTACTTC. This translates into CASRLATGVDEQYF.

The V and J genes are TRBV28 and TRBJ2-3; no reliable D call. Deletions cut 3 bases from V and 3 bases from J, with 13 bases between. The CDR3 runs to 15 residues. CDR1 is MDHEN, CDR2 SYDVKM, per germline. DNA of the CDR3: TGTGCCAGCAGTTTCTCCCTCTTTAGTACAGATACGCAGTATTTT. It codes for CASSFSLFSTDTQYF.

This rearrangement joins TRBV18 to TRBJ2-1; D might be TRBD1 (7 bases). Germline V gene data show CDR1 as KGHSH and CDR2 as LQKENI. Trimming removed 1 base from V and 8 bases from J, with 12 bases in between. CDR3 length: 14 residues. The chain's CDR3 is CASSPRSGGYEQFF. CDR3 sequence (DNA): TGTGCCAGCTCACCACGGTCAGGGGGGTATGAGCAGTTCTTC.

This chain connects TRBV5-8 to TRBJ2-7; 7 bases are a match to TRBD1. The CDR3 is made up of 14 amino acids. From germline, CDR1 is SGHTS and CDR2 YDEGEE. Trimming cost V 3 bases and J 2 bases; bases outside gene matches: 5. The chain's CDR3 is CASSSRTGTYEQYF. CDR3 nucleotide sequence: TGTGCCAGCAGCTCACGGACAGGCACCTACGAGCAGTACTTC.

The chain carries TRBV7-8 and TRBJ1-6; weak D call: TRBD1 (6 bases). The germline V and J ends were trimmed by 5 bases and 7 bases, with 18 bases remaining between them. Germline assignment: CDR1 SGHVS and CDR2 FQNEAQ. This CDR3 comprises 16 residues. The CDR3 is CASSPQVGGANSPLHF. In nucleotides, the CDR3 is TGTGCCAGCAGCCCCCAAGTTGGGGGGGCGAATTCACCCCTCCACTTT.

The rearrangement links TRBV19 to TRBJ2-3; 12 bases line up with TRBD2. V was pared by 8 bases and J by 4 bases, with 1 base of the junction left unmatched. This CDR3 contains 13 residues. CDR1 is LNHDA, CDR2 SQIVND, per germline (reference sequence). CDR3: CASGLAGPDTQYF. The CDR3 DNA is TGTGCCAGTGGACTAGCGGGGCCAGATACGCAGTATTTT.

V gene TRBV30 combines with J gene TRBJ1-4; D is unclear. The V end lost 1 base, the J end lost 7 bases, and 10 bases lay between the germline ends. Germline CDR1 is GTSNPN and CDR2 is SVGIG (reference sequence). This CDR3 has 13 amino acids. The CDR3 DNA reads as TGTGCCTGGAGTGCGCTCAGTGGTGAAAAACTGTTTTTT. It encodes CAWSALSGEKLFF.

Only one count was recorded for this clone. V is TRBV5-6 and J is TRBJ1-2; 9 bases line up with TRBD1. CDR1 and CDR2 (germline): SGHDT, YYEEEE. The trim removed 1 base at V and 3 bases at J, leaving 7 bases unmatched. The CDR3 spans 16 residues. Written as DNA, the CDR3 is TGTGCCAGCAGCTTGTACAGGGGGCAGTGGGACTATGGCTACACCTTC. Amino acid sequence: CASSLYRGQWDYGYTF.

The chain employs TRBV20-1 and TRBJ2-7; D is undetermined. Germline CDR1 reads DFQATT; CDR2 reads SNEGSKA (reference sequence). Deletions cut 3 bases from V and 0 bases from J, with 12 bases between. The CDR3 runs to 14 residues. The CDR3 loop is CSASVDPYSYEQYF. The CDR3 DNA is TGCAGTGCTAGTGTCGATCCCTACTCCTACGAGCAGTACTTC.

The rearrangement uses TRBV19 and TRBJ1-6; D might be TRBD1 (6 bases). The germline V gene encodes CDR1 LNHDA and CDR2 SQIVND (reference sequence). The CDR3 sequence is 12 residues long. V gave up 5 bases and J gave up 9 bases, with 8 bases separating them. In DNA, the CDR3 is TGTGCCAGTAGTGGACAGCTTTCACCCCTCCACTTT. It specifies CASSGQLSPLHF.

The V gene is TRBV20-1, the J gene TRBJ1-4; D gene unclear. The CDR3 spans 11 residues. Germline CDR1 and CDR2: DFQATT and SNEGSKA (reference sequence). V lost 4 bases, J lost 7 bases, and 7 bases lay in between. CDR3 sequence (DNA): TGCAGTGCTACCTCAGGTGAAAAACTGTTTTTT. This encodes CSATSGEKLFF.

The genes are TRBV12-3 or TRBV12-4 and TRBJ2-1; D gene uncertain. Trimming took 1 base from V and 10 from J, leaving 8 bases between them. This CDR3 contains 12 residues. The chain's CDR3 is CASSLGGREQFF. CDR3 sequence (DNA): TGTGCCAGCAGTTTAGGTGGCAGAGAGCAGTTCTTC.

This chain connects TRBV27 to TRBJ2-1; possibly TRBD1 for D (5 bases). This CDR3 spans 12 amino acids. V shed 6 bases and J shed 9 bases, with 12 bases lying between them. CDR1 is MNHEY and CDR2 is SMNVEV in the germline V gene (reference sequence). CDR3 DNA: TGTGCCAGCAGCACTCAGGGCCTTGAGCAGTTCTTC. Its translation: CASSTQGLEQFF.

This clone occurred a few times. The CDR3 bases are TGTGCCAGCAGTTGGGGGACAGGGGATCAGCCCCAGCATTTT. This translates into CASSWGTGDQPQHF. This chain links TRBV6-5 with TRBJ1-5, with TRBD1 matching 10 bases. The CDR3 runs 14 residues. The germline CDR1 and CDR2 sequences are MNHEY and SVGAGI. V trimming: 4 bases; J trimming: 5 bases; junction bases outside the gene matches: 2.

The J gene is TRBJ1-2, the V gene TRBV7-2; possible D gene TRBD1, 5 bases. CDR3 length: 14 residues. In germline, CDR1 is SGHTA, CDR2 FQGNSA. Deletions cut 5 bases from V and 4 bases from J, with 14 bases between. DNA of the CDR3: TGTGCCAGCAGCCTGGGGGGATTGGTCTATGGCTACACCTTC. Its protein is CASSLGGLVYGYTF.

The V and J genes are TRBV15 and TRBJ1-6; 7 bases fit TRBD1. The V segment lost 5 bases and the J segment 7 bases; nucleotides outside the gene matches: 5. CDR3 length equals 14 residues. The germline CDR1 and CDR2 sequences are LNHNV and YYDKDF (reference sequence). The CDR3 DNA reads TGTGCCACCAGCGGACAGGTCCTCAATTCACCCCTCCACTTT. Amino acid sequence: CATSGQVLNSPLHF.

As DNA, the CDR3 is TGCGCCAGCAGCTTCCACCCTACAGGGGTTATGAACACTGAAGCTTTCTTT. It codes for CASSFHPTGVMNTEAFF. The rearrangement uses TRBV5-1 and TRBJ1-1, with TRBD1 identical over 7 bases. Per germline, CDR1 SGHRS and CDR2 YFSETQ. This CDR3 spans 17 amino acids. V was clipped by 2 bases and J by 0 bases; unmatched bases: 10.

V and J are TRBV28 and TRBJ2-3; D may be TRBD2 (5 bases). The CDR3 totals 14 residues. Deletions cut 3 bases from V and 2 bases from J, with 9 bases between. CDR1 is MDHEN, CDR2 SYDVKM, per germline. CDR3 in amino acids: CASSLQRFTDTQYF. DNA of the CDR3: TGTGCCAGCAGTTTGCAGCGGTTCACAGATACGCAGTATTTT.

This rearrangement joins TRBV5-6 to TRBJ1-1; D is uncertain. The V and J ends lost 3 bases and 0 bases respectively, with 12 bases between them. There are 15 residues in the CDR3. Germline CDR1 reads SGHDT; CDR2 reads YYEEEE. The CDR3 DNA sequence: TGTGCCAGCAGCTCCCCGGGGTTATTGAACACTGAAGCTTTCTTT. It yields the protein CASSSPGLLNTEAFF.

The chain employs TRBV5-4 and TRBJ2-5, with a weak D call TRBD2 (6 bases). Germline loops: CDR1 SGHNT, CDR2 YYREEE (reference sequence). The length of the CDR3 is 16 residues. Trimming removed 7 bases from V and 5 bases from J, with 24 bases in between. CDR3 coding DNA: TGTGCCAGCCAGCGCGTTGGCGGGACTGTAAGGGAGACCCAGTACTTC. Protein sequence: CASQRVGGTVRETQYF.

V is TRBV5-4 and J is TRBJ1-2; 11 nucleotides line up with TRBD1. The CDR3 runs 15 residues. The V segment lost 0 bases and the J segment 6 bases; nucleotides outside the gene matches: 4. In germline, CDR1 is SGHNT, CDR2 YYREEE (reference sequence). The CDR3 DNA follows: TGTGCCAGCAGCTTGGACGGACAGGGGGCCAATGGCTACACCTTC. Its protein is CASSLDGQGANGYTF.

Concerning this clone itself: One end of the junction does not line up with germline, which may come from a read error. The gene calls are TRBV7-7 and TRBJ1-4; 12 positions match TRBD1. The CDR3 is 15 amino acids. Germline V gene data show CDR1 as SSHAT and CDR2 as FNYEAQ (reference sequence). The CDR3 bases are TGTGCTAGCAGCTTAGGGACAGGGGGCGTTGAAAAACTGTTTTTT. This gives the protein CASSLGTGGVEKLFF. The complete variable domain, with remaining parts taken from reference TRBV7-7 and TRBJ1-4, reads GAGVSQSPRYKVTKRGQDVTLRCDPISSHATLYWYQQALGQGPEFLTYFNYEAQPDKSGLPSDRFSAERPEGSISTLTIQRTEQRDSAMYRCASSLGTGGVEKLFFGSGTQLSVL.

This chain links TRBV10-3 with TRBJ1-2; 7 bases are a match to TRBD1. Germline V lookup: CDR1 ENHRY, CDR2 SYGVKD. V gave up 0 bases and J gave up 3 bases; unmatched junction bases: 4. The CDR3 is made up of 15 amino acids. This CDR3 reads CAISESGQRHYGYTF. For the CDR3, the DNA is TGTGCCATCAGTGAGTCGGGACAGCGTCACTATGGCTACACCTTC.

Only a few counts were recorded for this clone. V usage is TRBV6-5 and J usage is TRBJ1-4, with D perhaps matching TRBD1 (5 bases). The CDR3 loop spans 15 amino acids. V lost 6 bases to trimming and J lost 5 bases, with 16 bases between them. In germline, CDR1 is MNHEY, CDR2 SVGAGI. Written as DNA, the CDR3 is TGTGCCAGCAGCAGCCTGGGGGGTTCCAATGAAAAACTGTTTTTT. It codes for CASSSLGGSNEKLFF.

The chain is built from TRBV25-1 and TRBJ1-2; TRBD1 is a possible D gene (6 bases). The CDR3 runs to 14 residues. V lost 4 bases to trimming and J lost 0 bases, with 9 bases between them. In germline, CDR1 is MGHDK, CDR2 SYGVNS. CDR3 protein: CASSGTVANYGYTF. CDR3 coding DNA: TGTGCCAGCAGTGGGACAGTCGCTAACTATGGCTACACCTTC.